The source of this T cell receptor (beta chain) is a study of chemoradiotherapy in HPV16-positive cancers. Trimming took 5 bases from V and 3 from J; bases not matched to a gene: 8. This CDR3 comprises 15 residues. Germline loops: CDR1 SGHNT, CDR2 YENEEA. Produced via immunoSEQ multiplex PCR; TCRdb's table is partial and in-frame only. The data show more than 3,000 clones, nearly 90% seen once. The rearrangement links TRBV11-3 to TRBJ2-5; 8 bases align to TRBD2. The specimen comprised tumor tissue, sampled from a patient who underwent chemoradiotherapy. This receptor was obtained from a human donor with HPV-associated anogenital cancer. CDR3 region: CASSPFNSGEETQYF. For the CDR3, the DNA is TGTGCCAGCAGCCCCTTTAATAGCGGGGAAGAGACCCAGTACTTC.